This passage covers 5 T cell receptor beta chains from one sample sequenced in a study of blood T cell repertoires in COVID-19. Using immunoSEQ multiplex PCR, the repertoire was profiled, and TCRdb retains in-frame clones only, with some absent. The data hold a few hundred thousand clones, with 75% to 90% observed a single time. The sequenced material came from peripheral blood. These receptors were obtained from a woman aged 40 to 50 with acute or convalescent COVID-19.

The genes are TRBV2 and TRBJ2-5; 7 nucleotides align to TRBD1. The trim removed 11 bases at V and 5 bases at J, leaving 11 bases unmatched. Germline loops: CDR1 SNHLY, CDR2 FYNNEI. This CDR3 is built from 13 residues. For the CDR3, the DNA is TGTGCCCTAGGGACAGACGTCGGGGAGACCCAGTACTTC. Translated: CALGTDVGETQYF.

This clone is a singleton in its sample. CDR3 loop: CASSDRVNTQYF. For the CDR3, the DNA is TGTGCCAGCAGTGACAGGGTAAATACGCAGTATTTT. The chain couples TRBV2 to TRBJ2-3; D is possibly TRBD1 (5 bases). This CDR3 region has 12 residues. CDR1 and CDR2 (germline): SNHLY, FYNNEI. Trimming removed 3 bases at V and 7 bases at J, with 8 bases between.

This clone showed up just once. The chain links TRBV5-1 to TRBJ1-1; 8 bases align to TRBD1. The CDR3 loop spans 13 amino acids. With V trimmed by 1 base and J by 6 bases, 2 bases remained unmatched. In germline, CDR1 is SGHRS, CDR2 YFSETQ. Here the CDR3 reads CASSLPGGPEAFF. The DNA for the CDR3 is TGCGCCAGCAGCTTGCCAGGGGGCCCTGAAGCTTTCTTT.

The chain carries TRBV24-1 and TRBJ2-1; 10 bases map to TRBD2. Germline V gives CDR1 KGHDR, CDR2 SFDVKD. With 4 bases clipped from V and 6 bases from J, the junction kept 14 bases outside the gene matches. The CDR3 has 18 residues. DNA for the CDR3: TGTGCCACCAGTGACCTTCCCCCTCAGCGGGGGGGCCGCAATGAGCAGTTCTTC. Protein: CATSDLPPQRGGRNEQFF.

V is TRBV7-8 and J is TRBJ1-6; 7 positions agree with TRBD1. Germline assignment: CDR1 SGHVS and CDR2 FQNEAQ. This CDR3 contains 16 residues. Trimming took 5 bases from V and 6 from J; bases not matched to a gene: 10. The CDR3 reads CASSPIPGQTNSPLHF. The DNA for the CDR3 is TGTGCCAGCAGCCCTATCCCGGGACAGACTAATTCACCCCTCCACTTT.